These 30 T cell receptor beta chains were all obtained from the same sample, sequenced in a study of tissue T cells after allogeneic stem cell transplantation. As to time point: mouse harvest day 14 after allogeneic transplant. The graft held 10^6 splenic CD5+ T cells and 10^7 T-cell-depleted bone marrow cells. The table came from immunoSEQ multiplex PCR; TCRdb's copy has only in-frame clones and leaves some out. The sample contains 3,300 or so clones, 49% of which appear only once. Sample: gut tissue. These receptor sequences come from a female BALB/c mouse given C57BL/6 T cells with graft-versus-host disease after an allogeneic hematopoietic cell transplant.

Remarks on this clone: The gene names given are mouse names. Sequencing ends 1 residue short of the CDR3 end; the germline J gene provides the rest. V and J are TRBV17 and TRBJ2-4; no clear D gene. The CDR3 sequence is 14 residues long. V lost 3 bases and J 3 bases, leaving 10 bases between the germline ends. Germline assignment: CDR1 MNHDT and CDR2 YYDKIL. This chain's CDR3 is CASSSRGGQNTLYF. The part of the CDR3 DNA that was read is TGTGCTAGCAGTAGCCGGGGTGGGCAAAACACCTTGTAC.

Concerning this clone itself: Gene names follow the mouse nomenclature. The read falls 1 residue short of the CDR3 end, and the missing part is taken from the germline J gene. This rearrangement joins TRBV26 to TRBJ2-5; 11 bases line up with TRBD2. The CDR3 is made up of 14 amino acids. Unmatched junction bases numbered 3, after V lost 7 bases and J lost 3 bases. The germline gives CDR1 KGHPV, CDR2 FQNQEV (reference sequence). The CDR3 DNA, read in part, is TGTGCCAGCACGCGACTGGGGGGGCAAGACACCCAGTAC. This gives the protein CASTRLGGQDTQY. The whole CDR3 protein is CASTRLGGQDTQYF. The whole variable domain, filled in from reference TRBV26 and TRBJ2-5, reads NSKVIQTPRYLVKGQGQKAKMRCIPEKGHPVVFWYQQNKNNEFKFLINFQNQEVLQQIDMTEKRFSAECPSNSPCSLEIQSSEAGDSALYLCASTRLGGQDTQYFGPGTRLLVL.

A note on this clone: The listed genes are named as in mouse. The sequenced CDR3 bases are TGCTCCAGCAGTCCCTGGGCTGAACAGTAC. Translating gives CSSSPWAEQY. The entire CDR3 protein is CSSSPWAEQYF. This chain links TRBV23 with TRBJ2-7; TRBD2 is the table's D call and was not checked against the DNA. With the read ending 1 residue before the CDR3 end, the germline J gene is used to fill in that end. The CDR3 spans 11 residues. Per germline, CDR1 KGHTA and CDR2 FQNQQP.

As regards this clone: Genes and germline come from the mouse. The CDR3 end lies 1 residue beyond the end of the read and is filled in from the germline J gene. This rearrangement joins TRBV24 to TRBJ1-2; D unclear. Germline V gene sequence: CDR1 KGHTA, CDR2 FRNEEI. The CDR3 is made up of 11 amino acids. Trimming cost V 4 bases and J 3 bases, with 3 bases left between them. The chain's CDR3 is CASSRDSDYTF. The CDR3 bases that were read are TGTGCCAGCAGTCGAGACTCCGACTACACC.

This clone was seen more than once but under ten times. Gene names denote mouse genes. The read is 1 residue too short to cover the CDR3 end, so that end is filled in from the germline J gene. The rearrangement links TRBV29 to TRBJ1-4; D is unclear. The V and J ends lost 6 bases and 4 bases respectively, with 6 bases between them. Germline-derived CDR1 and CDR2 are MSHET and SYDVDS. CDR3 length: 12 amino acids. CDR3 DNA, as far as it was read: TGTGCTAGCAGCGACAACAACGAAAGATTATTT. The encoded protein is CASSDNNERLF. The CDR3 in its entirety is CASSDNNERLFF.

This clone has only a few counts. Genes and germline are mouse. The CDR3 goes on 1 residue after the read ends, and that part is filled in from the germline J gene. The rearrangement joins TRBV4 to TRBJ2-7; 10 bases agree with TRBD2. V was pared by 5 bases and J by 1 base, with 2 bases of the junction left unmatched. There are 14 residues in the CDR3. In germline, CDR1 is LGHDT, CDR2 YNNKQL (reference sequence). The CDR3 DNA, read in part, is TGTGCCAGCAGCCGGACTGGGGGATCCTATGAACAGTAC. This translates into CASSRTGGSYEQY. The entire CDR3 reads CASSRTGGSYEQYF.

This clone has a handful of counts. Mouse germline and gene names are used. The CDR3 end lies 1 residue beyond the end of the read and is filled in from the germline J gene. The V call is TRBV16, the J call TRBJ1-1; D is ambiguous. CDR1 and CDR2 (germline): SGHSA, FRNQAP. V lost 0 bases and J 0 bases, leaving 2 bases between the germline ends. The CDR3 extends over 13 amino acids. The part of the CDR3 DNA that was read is TGTGCAAGCAGCTTAGATGCAAACACAGAAGTCTTC. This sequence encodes CASSLDANTEVF. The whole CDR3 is CASSLDANTEVFF.

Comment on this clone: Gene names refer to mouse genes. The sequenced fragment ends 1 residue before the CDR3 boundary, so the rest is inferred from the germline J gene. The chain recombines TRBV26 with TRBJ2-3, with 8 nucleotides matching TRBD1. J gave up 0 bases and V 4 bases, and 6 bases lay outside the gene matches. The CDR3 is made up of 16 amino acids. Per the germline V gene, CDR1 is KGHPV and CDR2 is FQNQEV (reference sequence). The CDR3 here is CASSPTGGPSAETLYF. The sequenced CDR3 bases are TGTGCCAGCAGTCCCACAGGGGGTCCTAGTGCAGAAACGCTGTAT. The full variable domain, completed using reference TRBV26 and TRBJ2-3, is NSKVIQTPRYLVKGQGQKAKMRCIPEKGHPVVFWYQQNKNNEFKFLINFQNQEVLQQIDMTEKRFSAECPSNSPCSLEIQSSEAGDSALYLCASSPTGGPSAETLYFGSGTRLTVL.

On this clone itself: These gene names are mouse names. CDR3 region: CASSLDTGQLYF. CDR3 bases read: TGTGCAAGCAGCTTAGACACCGGGCAGCTCTAC. This chain uses TRBV16 with TRBJ2-2; no firm D call. The read comes to an end 1 residue before the CDR3 does, leaving the germline J gene to fill in the end. From germline, CDR1 is SGHSA and CDR2 FRNQAP. V was pared by 0 bases and J by 4 bases, with 0 bases between. CDR3 length equals 12 residues. The full variable domain, in which reference TRBV16 and TRBJ2-2 provide the parts outside the CDR3, is NAGVIQTPRHKVTGKGQEATLWCEPISGHSAVFWYRQTIVQGLEFLTYFRNQAPIDDSGMPKERFSAQMPNQSHSTLKIQSTQPQDSAVYLCASSLDTGQLYFGEGSKLTVL.

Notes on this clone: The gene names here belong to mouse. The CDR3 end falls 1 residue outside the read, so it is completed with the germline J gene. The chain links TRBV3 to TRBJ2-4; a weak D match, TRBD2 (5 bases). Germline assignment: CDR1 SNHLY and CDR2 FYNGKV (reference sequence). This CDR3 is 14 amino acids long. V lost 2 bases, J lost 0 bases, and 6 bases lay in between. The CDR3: CASSLLGSQNTLYF. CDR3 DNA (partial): TGTGCCAGCAGCTTACTGGGCAGTCAAAACACCTTGTAC. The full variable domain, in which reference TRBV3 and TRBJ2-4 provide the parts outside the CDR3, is GPKVLQIPSHQIIDMGQMVTLNCDPVSNHLYFYWYKQILGQQMEFLVNFYNGKVMEKSKLFKDQFSVERPDGSYFTLKIQPTALEDSAVYFCASSLLGSQNTLYFGAGTRLSVL.

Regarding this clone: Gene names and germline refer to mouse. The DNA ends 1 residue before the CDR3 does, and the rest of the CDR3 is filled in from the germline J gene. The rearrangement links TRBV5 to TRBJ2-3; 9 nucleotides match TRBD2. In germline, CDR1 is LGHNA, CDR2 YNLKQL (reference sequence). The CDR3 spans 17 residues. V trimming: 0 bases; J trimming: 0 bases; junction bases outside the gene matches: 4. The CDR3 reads CASSQDLGGSSAETLYF. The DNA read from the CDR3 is TGTGCCAGCAGCCAAGATCTGGGGGGGTCTAGTGCAGAAACGCTGTAT.

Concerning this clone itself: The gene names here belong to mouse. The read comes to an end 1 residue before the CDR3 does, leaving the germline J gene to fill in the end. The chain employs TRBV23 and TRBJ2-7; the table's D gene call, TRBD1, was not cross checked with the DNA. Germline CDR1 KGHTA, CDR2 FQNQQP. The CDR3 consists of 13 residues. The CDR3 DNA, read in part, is TGCTCCAGCAGTCCGACACCCTCCTATGAACAGTAC. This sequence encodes CSSSPTPSYEQY. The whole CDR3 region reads CSSSPTPSYEQYF.

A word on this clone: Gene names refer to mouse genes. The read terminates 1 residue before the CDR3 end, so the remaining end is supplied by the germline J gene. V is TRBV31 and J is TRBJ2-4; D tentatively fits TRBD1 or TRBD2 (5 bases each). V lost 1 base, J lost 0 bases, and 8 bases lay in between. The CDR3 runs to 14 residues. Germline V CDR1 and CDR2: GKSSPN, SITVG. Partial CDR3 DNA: TGTGCCTGGAGTCCCGGGGGTAGTCAAAACACCTTGTAC. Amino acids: CAWSPGGSQNTLY. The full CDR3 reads CAWSPGGSQNTLYF.

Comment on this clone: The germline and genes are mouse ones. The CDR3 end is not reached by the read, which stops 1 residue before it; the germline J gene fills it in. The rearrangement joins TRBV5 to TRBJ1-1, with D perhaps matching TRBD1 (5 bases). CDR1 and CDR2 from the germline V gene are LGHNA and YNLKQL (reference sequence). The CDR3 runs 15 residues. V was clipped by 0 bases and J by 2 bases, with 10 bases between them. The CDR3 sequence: CASSQEGGANTEVFF. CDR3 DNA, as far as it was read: TGTGCCAGCAGCCAAGAAGGAGGGGCCAACACAGAAGTCTTC.

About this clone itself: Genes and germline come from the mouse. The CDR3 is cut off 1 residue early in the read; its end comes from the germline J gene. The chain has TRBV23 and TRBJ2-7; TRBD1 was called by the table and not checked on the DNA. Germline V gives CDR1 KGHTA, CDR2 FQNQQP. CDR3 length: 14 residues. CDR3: CSSSQSTGTYEQYF. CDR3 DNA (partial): TGCTCCAGCAGTCAATCGACAGGGACCTATGAACAGTAC.

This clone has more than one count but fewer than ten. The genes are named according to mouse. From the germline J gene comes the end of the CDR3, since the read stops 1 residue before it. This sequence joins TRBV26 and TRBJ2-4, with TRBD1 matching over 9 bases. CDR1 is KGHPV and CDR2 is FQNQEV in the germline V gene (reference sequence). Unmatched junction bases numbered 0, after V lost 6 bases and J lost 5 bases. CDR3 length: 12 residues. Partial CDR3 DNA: TGTGCCAGCAGGGGACAGGGAAACACCTTGTAC. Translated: CASRGQGNTLY. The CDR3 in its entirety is CASRGQGNTLYF.

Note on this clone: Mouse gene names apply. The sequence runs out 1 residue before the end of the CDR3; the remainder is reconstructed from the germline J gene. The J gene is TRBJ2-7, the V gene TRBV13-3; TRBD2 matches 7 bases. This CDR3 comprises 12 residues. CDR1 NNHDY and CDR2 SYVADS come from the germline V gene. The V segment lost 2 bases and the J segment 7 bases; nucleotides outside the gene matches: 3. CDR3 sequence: CASSEDWREQYF. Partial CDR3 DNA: TGTGCCAGCAGTGAGGACTGGAGGGAACAGTAC.

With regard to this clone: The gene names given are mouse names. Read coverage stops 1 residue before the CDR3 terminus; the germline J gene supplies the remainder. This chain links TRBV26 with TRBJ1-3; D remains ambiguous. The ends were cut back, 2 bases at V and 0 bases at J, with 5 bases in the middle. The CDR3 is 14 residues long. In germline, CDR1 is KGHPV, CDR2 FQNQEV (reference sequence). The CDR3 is CASSLGSSGNTLYF. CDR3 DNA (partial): TGTGCCAGCAGTCTGGGAAGTTCTGGAAATACGCTCTAT.

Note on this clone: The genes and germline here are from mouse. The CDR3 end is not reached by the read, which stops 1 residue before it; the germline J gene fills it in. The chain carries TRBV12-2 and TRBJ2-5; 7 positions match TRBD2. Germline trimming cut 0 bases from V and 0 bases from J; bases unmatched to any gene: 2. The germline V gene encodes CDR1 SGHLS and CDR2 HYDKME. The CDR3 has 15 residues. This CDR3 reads CASSLPGGNQDTQYF. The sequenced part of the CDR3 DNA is TGTGCCAGCTCTCTCCCTGGGGGTAACCAAGACACCCAGTAC.

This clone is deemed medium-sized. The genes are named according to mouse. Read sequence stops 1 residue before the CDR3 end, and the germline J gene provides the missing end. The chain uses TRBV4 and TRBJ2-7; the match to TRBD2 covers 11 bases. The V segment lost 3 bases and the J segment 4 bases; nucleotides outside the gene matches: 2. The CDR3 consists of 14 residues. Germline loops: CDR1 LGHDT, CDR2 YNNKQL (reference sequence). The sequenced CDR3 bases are TGTGCCAGCAGCTATGGGACTGGGGGATATGAACAGTAC. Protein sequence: CASSYGTGGYEQY. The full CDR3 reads CASSYGTGGYEQYF.

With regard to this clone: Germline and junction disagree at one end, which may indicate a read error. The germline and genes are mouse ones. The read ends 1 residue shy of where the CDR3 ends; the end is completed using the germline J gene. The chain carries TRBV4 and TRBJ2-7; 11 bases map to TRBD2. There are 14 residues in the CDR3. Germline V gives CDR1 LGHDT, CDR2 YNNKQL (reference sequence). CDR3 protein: CQQLRGLGDYEQYF. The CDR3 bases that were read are TGCCAGCAGCTAAGGGGACTGGGGGACTATGAACAGTAC.

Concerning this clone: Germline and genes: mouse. Partial CDR3 DNA: TGTGCCAGCTCTCTCTATTCTGGAAATACGCTCTAT. Translating it yields CASSLYSGNTLY. The entire CDR3 sequence reads CASSLYSGNTLYF. The chain links TRBV12-2 to TRBJ1-3; D unclear. Coverage ceases 1 residue before the CDR3 finishes, and the germline J gene fills in the end. This CDR3 has 13 amino acids. Between the trimmed V and J ends, which lost 0 bases and 0 bases, there was a span of 2 bases. Germline V gives CDR1 SGHLS, CDR2 HYDKME.

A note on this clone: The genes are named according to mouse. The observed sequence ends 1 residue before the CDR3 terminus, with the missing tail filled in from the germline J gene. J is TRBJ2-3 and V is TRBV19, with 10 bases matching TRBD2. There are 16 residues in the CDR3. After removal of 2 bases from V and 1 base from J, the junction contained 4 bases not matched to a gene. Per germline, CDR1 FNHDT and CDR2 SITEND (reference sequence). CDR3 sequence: CASSILGGRGAETLYF. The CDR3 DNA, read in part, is TGTGCCAGCAGTATCCTGGGGGGGCGCGGTGCAGAAACGCTGTAT. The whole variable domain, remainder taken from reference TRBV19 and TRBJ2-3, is GGIITQTPKFLIGQEGQKLTLKCQQNFNHDTMYWYRQDSGKGLRLIYYSITENDLQKGDLSEGYDASREKKSSFSLTVTSAQKNEMAVFLCASSILGGRGAETLYFGSGTRLTVL.

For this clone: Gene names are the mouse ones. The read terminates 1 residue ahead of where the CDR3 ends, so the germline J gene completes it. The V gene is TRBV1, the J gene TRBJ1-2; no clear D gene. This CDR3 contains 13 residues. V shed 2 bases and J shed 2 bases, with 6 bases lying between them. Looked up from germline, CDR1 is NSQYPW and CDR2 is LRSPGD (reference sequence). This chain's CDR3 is CTCSAHSNSDYTF. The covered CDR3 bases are TGCACCTGCAGTGCACACAGTAACTCCGACTACACC.

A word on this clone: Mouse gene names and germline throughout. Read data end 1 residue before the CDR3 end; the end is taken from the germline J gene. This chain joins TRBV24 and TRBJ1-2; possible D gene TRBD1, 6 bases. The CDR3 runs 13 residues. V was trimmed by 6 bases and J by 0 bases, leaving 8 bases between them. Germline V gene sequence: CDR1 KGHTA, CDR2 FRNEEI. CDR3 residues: CASRGDTNSDYTF. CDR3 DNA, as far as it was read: TGTGCCAGCAGGGGGGACACAAACTCCGACTACACC.

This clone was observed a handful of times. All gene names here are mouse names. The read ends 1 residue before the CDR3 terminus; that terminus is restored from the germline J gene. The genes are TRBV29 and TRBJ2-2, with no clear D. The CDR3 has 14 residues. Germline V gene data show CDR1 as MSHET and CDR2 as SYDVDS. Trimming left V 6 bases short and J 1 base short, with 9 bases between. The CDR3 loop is CASRPGENTGQLYF. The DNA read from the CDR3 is TGTGCTAGCAGACCGGGAGAAAACACCGGGCAGCTCTAC.

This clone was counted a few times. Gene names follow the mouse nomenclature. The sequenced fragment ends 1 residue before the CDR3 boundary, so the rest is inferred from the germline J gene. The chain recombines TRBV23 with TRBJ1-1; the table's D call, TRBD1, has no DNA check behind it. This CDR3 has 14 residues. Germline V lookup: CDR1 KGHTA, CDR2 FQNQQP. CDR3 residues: CSSSLGQGNTEVFF. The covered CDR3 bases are TGCTCCAGCAGCCTGGGACAGGGAAACACAGAAGTCTTC.

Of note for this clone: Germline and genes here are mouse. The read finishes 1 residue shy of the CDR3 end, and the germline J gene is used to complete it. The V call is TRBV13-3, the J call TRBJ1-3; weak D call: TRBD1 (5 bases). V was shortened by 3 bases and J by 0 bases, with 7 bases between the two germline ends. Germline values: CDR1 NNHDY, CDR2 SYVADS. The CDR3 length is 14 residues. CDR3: CASSGDRSGNTLYF. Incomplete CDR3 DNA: TGTGCCAGCAGTGGGGACCGTTCTGGAAATACGCTCTAT.

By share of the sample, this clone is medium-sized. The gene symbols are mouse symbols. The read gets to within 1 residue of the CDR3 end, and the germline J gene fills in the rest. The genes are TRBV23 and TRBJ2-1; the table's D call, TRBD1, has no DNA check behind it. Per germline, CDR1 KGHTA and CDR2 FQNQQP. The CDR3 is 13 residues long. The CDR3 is CSSRAGVYAEQFF. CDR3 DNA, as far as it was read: TGCTCCAGCAGGGCAGGGGTCTATGCTGAGCAGTTC.

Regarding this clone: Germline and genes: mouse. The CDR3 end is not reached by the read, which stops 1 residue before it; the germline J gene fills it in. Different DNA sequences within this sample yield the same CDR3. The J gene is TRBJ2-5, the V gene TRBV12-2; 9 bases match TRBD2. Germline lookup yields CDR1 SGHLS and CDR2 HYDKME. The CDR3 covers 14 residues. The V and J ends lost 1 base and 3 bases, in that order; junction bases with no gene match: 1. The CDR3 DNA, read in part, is TGTGCCAGCTCTCTAACTGGGGGGCAAGACACCCAGTAC. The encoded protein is CASSLTGGQDTQY. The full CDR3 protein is CASSLTGGQDTQYF.